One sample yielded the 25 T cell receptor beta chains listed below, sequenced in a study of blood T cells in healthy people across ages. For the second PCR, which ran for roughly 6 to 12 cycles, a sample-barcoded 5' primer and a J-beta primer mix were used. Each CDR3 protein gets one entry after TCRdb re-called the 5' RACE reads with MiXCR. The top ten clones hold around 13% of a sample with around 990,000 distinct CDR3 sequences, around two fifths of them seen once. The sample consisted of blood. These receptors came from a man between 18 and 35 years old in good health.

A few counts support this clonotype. The CDR3 is CASSPRPLTGGNTEAFF. CDR3 DNA sequence: TGTGCCAGCAGCCCCCGTCCCCTAACAGGGGGCAACACTGAAGCTTTCTTT. The chain recombines TRBV7-3 with TRBJ1-1; 9 bases fit TRBD1. CDR3 length: 17 amino acids. The V segment lost 5 bases and the J segment 2 bases; nucleotides outside the gene matches: 12. Germline lookup yields CDR1 SGHTA and CDR2 FQGTGA.

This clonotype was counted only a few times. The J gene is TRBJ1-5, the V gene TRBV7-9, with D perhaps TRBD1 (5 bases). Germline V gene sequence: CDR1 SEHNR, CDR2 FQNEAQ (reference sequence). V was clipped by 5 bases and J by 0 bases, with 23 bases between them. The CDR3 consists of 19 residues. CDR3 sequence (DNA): TGTGCCAGCAGCGTGGGACCCCACTGGGAGGGTATTAGCAATCAGCCCCAGCATTTT. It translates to CASSVGPHWEGISNQPQHF.

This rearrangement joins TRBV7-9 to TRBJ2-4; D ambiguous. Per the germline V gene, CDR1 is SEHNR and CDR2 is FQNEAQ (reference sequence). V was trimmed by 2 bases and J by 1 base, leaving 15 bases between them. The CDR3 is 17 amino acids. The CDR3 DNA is TGTGCCAGCAGCTTAACTAAGGGCATATCGGCCAAAAACATTCAGTACTTC. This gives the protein CASSLTKGISAKNIQYF.

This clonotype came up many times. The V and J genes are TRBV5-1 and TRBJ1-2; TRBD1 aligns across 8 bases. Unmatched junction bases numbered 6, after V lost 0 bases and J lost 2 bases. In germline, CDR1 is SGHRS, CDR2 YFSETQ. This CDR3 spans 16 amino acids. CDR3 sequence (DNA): TGCGCCAGCAGCTTGGAGCAGGGGGCAGGAAACTATGGCTACACCTTC. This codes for CASSLEQGAGNYGYTF.

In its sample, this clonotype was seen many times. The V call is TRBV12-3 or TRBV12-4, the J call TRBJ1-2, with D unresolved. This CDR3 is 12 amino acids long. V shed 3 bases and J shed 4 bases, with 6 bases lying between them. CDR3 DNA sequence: TGTGCCAGCAGTTTGGGGAGCTATGGCTACACCTTC. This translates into CASSLGSYGYTF.

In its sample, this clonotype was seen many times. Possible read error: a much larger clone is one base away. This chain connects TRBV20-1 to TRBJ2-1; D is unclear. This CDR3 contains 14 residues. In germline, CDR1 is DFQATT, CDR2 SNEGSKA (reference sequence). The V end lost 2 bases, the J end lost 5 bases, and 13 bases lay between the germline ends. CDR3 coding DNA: TGCAGTGCTAGATCCGGCCTCCCCCACAATGAGCAGTTCTTC. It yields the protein CSARSGLPHNEQFF.

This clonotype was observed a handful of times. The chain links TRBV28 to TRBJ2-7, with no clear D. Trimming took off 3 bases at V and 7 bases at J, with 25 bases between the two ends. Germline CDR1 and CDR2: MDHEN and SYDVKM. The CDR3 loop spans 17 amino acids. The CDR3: CASSFRPTRFTYNEQYF. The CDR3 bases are TGTGCCAGCAGTTTCCGCCCGACACGCTTTACCTACAATGAGCAGTACTTC.

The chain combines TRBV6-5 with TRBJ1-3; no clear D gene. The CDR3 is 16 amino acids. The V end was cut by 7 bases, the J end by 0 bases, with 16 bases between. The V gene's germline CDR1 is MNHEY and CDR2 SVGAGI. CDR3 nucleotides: TGTGCCAGCACCTCCAGAAGGCCATCCTCTGGAAACACCATATATTTT. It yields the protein CASTSRRPSSGNTIYF.

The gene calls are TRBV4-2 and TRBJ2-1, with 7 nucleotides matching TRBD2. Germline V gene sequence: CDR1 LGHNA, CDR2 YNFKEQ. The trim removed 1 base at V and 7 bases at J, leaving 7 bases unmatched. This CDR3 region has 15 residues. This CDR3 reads CASSQAPGGGNEQFF. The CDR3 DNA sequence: TGTGCCAGCAGCCAAGCACCGGGGGGAGGGAATGAGCAGTTCTTC.

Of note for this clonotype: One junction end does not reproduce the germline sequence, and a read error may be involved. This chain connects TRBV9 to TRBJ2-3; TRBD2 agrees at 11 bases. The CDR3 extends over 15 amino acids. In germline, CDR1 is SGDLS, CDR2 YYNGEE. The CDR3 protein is CAGSVAGGITDTQYF. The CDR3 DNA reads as TGTGCCGGCAGCGTAGCGGGGGGGATCACAGATACGCAGTATTTT.

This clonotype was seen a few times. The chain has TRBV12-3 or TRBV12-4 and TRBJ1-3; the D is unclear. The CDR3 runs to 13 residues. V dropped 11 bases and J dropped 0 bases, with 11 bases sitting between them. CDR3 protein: CASARGSGNTIYF. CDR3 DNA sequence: TGTGCCTCCGCCAGAGGCTCTGGAAACACCATATATTTT.

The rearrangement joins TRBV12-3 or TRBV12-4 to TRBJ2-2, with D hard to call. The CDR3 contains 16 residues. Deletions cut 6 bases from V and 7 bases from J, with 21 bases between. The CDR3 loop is CASRELAGYPSGELFF. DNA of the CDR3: TGTGCCAGCAGGGAGCTGGCAGGATATCCCAGCGGGGAGCTGTTTTTT.

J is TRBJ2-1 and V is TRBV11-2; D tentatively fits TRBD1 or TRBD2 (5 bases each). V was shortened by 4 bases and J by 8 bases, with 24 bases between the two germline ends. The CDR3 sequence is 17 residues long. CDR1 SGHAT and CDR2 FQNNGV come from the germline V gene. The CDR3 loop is CASSYLLRGLLAHEQFF. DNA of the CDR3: TGTGCCAGCAGCTACCTACTCCGGGGCCTTCTTGCCCATGAGCAGTTCTTC.

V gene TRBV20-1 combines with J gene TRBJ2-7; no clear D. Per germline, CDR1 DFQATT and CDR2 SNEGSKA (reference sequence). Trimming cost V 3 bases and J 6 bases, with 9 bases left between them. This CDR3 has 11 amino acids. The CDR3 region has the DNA TGCAGTGCTAGCGTATTGGGCGAGCAGTACTTC. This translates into CSASVLGEQYF.

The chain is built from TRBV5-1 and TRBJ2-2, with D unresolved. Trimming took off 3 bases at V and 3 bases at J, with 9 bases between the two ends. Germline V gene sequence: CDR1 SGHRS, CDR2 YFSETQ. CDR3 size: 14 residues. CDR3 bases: TGCGCCAGCAGCTGGTCAGTGGACACCGGGGAGCTGTTTTTT. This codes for CASSWSVDTGELFF.

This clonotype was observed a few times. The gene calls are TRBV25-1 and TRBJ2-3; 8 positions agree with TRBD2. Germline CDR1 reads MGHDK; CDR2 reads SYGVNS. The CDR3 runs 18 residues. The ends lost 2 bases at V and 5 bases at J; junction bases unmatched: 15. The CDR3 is CASSESQAGATSGDTQYF. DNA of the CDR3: TGTGCCAGCAGTGAAAGTCAAGCGGGGGCGACCTCCGGAGATACGCAGTATTTT.

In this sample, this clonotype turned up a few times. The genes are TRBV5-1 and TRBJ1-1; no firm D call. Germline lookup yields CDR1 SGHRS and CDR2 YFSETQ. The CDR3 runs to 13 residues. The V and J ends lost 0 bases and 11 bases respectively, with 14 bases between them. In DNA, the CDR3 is TGCGCCAGCAGCTTGGTTCTTTCGGGAGACGCTTTCTTT. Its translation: CASSLVLSGDAFF.

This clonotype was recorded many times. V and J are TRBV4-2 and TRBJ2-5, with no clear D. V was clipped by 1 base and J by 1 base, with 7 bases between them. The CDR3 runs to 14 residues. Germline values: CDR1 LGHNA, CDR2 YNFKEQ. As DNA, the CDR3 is TGTGCCAGCAGCCAAGTCGTGGGCCAAGAGACCCAGTACTTC. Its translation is CASSQVVGQETQYF.

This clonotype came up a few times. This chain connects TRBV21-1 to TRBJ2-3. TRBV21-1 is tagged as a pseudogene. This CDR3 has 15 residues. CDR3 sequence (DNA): TGTGCCAGCAGCAAAGGGCAGGCTAGCACAGATACGCAGTATTTT. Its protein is CASSKGQASTDTQYF.

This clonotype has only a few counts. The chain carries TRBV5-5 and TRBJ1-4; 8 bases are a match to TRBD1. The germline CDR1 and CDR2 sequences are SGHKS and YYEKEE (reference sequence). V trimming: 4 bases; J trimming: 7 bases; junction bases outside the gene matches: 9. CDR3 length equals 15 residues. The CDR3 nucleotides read TGTGCCAGCAGCCCAACCCAGGGGGCGCTTGAAAAACTGTTTTTT. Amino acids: CASSPTQGALEKLFF.

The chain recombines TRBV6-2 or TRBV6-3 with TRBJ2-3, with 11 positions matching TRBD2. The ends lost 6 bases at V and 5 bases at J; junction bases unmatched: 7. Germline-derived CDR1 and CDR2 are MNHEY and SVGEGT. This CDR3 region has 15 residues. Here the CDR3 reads CASSALAGGIDTQYF. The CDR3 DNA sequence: TGTGCCAGCAGCGCCCTAGCGGGGGGTATAGATACGCAGTATTTT.

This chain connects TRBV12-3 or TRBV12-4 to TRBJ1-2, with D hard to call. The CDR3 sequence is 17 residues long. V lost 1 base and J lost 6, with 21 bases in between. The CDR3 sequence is CASSLEVSTDFLDGYTF. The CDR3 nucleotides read TGTGCCAGCAGTTTAGAGGTTTCGACGGACTTTCTCGATGGCTACACCTTC.

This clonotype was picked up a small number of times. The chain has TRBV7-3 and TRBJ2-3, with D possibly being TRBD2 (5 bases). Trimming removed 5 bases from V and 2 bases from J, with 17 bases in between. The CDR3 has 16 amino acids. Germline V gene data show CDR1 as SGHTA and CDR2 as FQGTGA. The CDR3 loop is CASSLRPRGSTDTQYF. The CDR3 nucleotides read TGTGCCAGCAGCCTTCGCCCCCGGGGATCCACAGATACGCAGTATTTT.

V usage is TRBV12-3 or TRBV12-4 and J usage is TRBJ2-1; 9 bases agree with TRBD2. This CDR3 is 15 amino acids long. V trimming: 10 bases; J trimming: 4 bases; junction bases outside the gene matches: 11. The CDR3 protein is CATRQAGGNYNEQFF. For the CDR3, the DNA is TGTGCCACCAGGCAGGCGGGGGGGAATTACAATGAGCAGTTCTTC.

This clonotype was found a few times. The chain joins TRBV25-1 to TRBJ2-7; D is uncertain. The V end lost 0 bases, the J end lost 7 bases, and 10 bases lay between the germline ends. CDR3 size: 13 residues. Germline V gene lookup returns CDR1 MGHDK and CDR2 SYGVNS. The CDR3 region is CASSEYKQREQYF. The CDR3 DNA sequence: TGTGCCAGCAGTGAATATAAACAGCGAGAGCAGTACTTC.